The clone carrying this TCR beta chain was recorded once. As yet, its antigen is unknown. The data belong to a study of T cell responses to AZD1222 COVID-19 vaccine. General observations from the study: Mostly white British, mostly female donors; authors suggested clonal diversity may be underestimated. Reportedly, nearly half of unique spike TCRs recognized epitopes outside B.1.351/B.1.1.7 mutations. With dominance at 160-218 and 743-854, vaccine-associated CD4 TCRs spanned spike.

Only in-frame clones appear in the TCRdb table, and some are missing; sequencing was by immunoSEQ multiplex PCR. Among roughly 150,000 clones, roughly 92% were seen once, and the ten largest hold over 4.5%. Pooling was applied to second doses at about 4 or about 12 weeks. The sample here was peripheral blood, taken 28 days after the second AZD1222 dose. The clonotype originates from an adult who received the AZD1222 COVID-19 vaccine.

CDR3 protein: CASSIGASGRETQYF. As DNA, the CDR3 is TGTGCCAGTAGTATAGGGGCTAGCGGACGCGAGACCCAGTACTTC. This chain links TRBV19 with TRBJ2-5; TRBD2 aligns across 7 bases. The J segment lost 5 bases and the V segment lost 1 base, leaving 7 bases of the junction unmatched. CDR1 is LNHDA and CDR2 is SQIVND in the germline V gene (reference sequence). The CDR3 totals 15 residues.